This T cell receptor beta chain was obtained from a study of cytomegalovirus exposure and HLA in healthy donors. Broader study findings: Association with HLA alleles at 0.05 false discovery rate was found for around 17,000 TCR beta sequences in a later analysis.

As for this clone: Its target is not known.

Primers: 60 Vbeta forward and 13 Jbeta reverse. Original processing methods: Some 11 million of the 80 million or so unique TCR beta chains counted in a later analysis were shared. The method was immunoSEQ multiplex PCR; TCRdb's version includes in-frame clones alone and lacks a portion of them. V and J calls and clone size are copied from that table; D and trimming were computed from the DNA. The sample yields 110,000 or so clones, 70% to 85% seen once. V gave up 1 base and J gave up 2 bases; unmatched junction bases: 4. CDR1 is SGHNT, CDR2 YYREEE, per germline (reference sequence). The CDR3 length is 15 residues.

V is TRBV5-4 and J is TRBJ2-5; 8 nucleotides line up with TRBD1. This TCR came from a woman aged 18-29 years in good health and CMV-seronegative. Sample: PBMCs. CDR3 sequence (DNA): TGTGCCAGCAGCTTGCCGGGACAGGCTCAAGAGACCCAGTACTTC. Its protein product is CASSLPGQAQETQYF.